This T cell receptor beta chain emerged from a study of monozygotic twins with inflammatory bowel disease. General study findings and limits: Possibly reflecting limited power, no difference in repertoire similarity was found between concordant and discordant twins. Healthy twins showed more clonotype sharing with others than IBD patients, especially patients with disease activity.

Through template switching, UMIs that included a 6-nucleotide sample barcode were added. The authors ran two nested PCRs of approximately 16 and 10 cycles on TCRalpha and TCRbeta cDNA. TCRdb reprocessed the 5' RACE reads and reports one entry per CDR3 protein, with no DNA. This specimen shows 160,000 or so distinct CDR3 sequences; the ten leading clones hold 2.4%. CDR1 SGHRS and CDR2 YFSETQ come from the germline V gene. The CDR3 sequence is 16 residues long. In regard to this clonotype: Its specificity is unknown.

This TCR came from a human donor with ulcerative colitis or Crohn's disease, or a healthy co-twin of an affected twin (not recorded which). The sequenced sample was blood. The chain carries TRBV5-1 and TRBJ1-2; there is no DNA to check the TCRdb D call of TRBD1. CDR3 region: CASSLAPRGVNYGYTF.